The rows below give T cell receptor beta chains drawn from one sample of a study of cytomegalovirus exposure and HLA in healthy donors. Assay: immunoSEQ multiplex PCR; the TCRdb copy retains only in-frame clones and omits some. The table lists over 30,000 clones, 75% to 90% of them singletons. Sequenced input: PBMCs. These TCRs come from a male donor in good health and CMV-seronegative. Both conserved end residues are part of each CDR3. The order of the fields is J gene, V gene, CDR3 protein.

j_call: TRBJ1-1; v_call: TRBV7-2; cdr3_aa: CASSWMWAGGTEAFF
j_call: TRBJ2-7; v_call: TRBV29-1; cdr3_aa: CSVVQGPYEQYF
j_call: TRBJ2-1; v_call: TRBV30; cdr3_aa: CAWSGKGLGNNNEQFF
j_call: TRBJ1-5; v_call: TRBV10-3; cdr3_aa: CAISAGTGEGNQPQHF
j_call: TRBJ1-5; v_call: TRBV30; cdr3_aa: CAWSLAGNQPQHF
j_call: TRBJ1-2; v_call: TRBV29-1; cdr3_aa: CSARVQGNYGYTF
j_call: TRBJ2-3; v_call: TRBV7-2; cdr3_aa: CASSLAIGGPTDTQYF
j_call: TRBJ2-7; v_call: TRBV11-2; cdr3_aa: CASSPNFGSGVEQYF
j_call: TRBJ2-1; v_call: TRBV6-6; cdr3_aa: CASSSSEAPRYEQFF
j_call: TRBJ2-7; v_call: TRBV28; cdr3_aa: CASSSPAGGSFYEQYF
j_call: NA; v_call: TRBV7-6; cdr3_aa: CASSLVGDREQYF
j_call: TRBJ2-2; v_call: TRBV7-9; cdr3_aa: CASSLPGQGDNGELFF
j_call: TRBJ1-2; v_call: TRBV10-3; cdr3_aa: CAISEYRGDYGYTF
j_call: TRBJ1-5; v_call: TRBV27; cdr3_aa: CASSWGGNQPQHF
j_call: TRBJ1-1; v_call: TRBV27; cdr3_aa: CASTPTGPGEAFF
j_call: TRBJ1-5; v_call: TRBV5-6; cdr3_aa: CASSLSGASNQPQHF
j_call: TRBJ1-1; v_call: TRBV7-3; cdr3_aa: CASSLMGSKNTEAFF
j_call: TRBJ2-5; v_call: TRBV7-2; cdr3_aa: CASSLGQMGAKDF
j_call: TRBJ1-1; v_call: TRBV7-2; cdr3_aa: CASSPTVATEAFF
j_call: TRBJ1-6; v_call: TRBV25-1; cdr3_aa: CASSEIVTGGNSPLHF
j_call: TRBJ1-5; v_call: TRBV27; cdr3_aa: CASRYRGRGSNQPQHF
j_call: TRBJ1-5; v_call: TRBV28; cdr3_aa: CASSLLTPLSRGFSNQPQHF